The present T cell receptor beta chain was sequenced within a study of cytomegalovirus exposure and HLA in healthy donors. Across the whole study: Genetic ancestry analysis placed approximately 79% of the 350 to 500 donors that were genotyped in the Caucasian-associated cluster.

Regarding donors, all were healthy bone marrow donors. Study results and limitations: Earlier results showed most TCR beta V segments being productive about 87% or about 30% of the time. Exclusion as indistinguishable affected some V segments, including TRBV6-2 and TRBV6-3.

60 Vbeta and 13 Jbeta primers were used in PCR. The assay was immunoSEQ multiplex PCR, and TCRdb's table has in-frame clones only and misses some. Counted here are 150,000 to 200,000 clones, 79% occurring once; the ten biggest clones make up 1.6%. Germline V gives CDR1 MNHNS, CDR2 SASEGT. V dropped 7 bases and J dropped 0 bases, with 12 bases sitting between them. The CDR3 contains 14 residues. A few counts support this clone. Its antigen remains unidentified. The TCR originated in a woman aged 45 to 65 in good health and CMV-seronegative. The V and J genes are TRBV6-1 and TRBJ1-1; D perhaps matches TRBD1 (5 bases). Input material: PBMCs. The CDR3 DNA follows: TGTGCCAGCAAAACAGGTAATTTGAACACTGAAGCTTTCTTT. Encoded protein: CASKTGNLNTEAFF.